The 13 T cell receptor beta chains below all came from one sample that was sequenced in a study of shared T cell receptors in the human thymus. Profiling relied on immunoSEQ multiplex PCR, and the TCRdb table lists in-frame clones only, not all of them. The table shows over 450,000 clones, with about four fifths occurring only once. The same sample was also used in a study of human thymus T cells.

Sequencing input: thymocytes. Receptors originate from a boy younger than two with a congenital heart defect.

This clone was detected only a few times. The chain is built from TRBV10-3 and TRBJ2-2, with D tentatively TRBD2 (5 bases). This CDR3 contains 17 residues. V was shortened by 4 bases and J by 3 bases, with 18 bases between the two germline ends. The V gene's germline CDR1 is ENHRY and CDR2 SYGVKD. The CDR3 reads CAISVLTGVVDTGELFF. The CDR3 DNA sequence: TGTGCCATCAGTGTCCTCACCGGGGTAGTGGACACCGGGGAGCTGTTTTTT.

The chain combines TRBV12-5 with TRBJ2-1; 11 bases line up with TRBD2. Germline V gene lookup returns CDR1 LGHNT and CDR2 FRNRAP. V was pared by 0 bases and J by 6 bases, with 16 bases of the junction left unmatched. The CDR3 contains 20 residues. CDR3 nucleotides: TGTGCTAGTGGTTTGGTACCCGGGACTAGCGGAATCCGGGAGCCCAATGAGCAGTTCTTC. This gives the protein CASGLVPGTSGIREPNEQFF.

The CDR3 DNA sequence: TGCGCCAGCAGCCCCCTCCCGCCTAGCGGGATCAACGAGCAGTACTTC. It encodes CASSPLPPSGINEQYF. The chain employs TRBV4-3 and TRBJ2-7; TRBD2 agrees at 9 bases. V shed 4 bases and J 5 bases; nucleotides not matched to a gene: 12. The length of the CDR3 is 16 residues. Germline assignment: CDR1 LGHNA and CDR2 YSLEER.

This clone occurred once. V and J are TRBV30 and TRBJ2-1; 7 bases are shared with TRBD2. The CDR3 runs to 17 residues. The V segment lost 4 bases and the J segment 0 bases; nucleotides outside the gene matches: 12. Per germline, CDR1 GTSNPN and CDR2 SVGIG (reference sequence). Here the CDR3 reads CAWTGQREGSSYNEQFF. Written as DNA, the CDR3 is TGTGCCTGGACAGGGCAGCGGGAAGGGAGCTCCTACAATGAGCAGTTCTTC. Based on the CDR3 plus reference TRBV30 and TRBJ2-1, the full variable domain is SQTIHQWPATLVQPVGSPLSLECTVEGTSNPNLYWYRQAAGRGLQLLFYSVGIGQISSEVPQNLSASRPQDRQFILSSKKLLLSDSGFYLCAWTGQREGSSYNEQFFGPGTRLTVL.

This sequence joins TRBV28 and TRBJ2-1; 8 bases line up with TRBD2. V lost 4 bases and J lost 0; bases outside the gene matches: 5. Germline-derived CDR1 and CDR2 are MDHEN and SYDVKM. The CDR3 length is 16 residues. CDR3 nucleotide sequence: TGTGCCAGCAGTTCCACTAGCGGAAGCTCCTACAATGAGCAGTTCTTC. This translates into CASSSTSGSSYNEQFF.

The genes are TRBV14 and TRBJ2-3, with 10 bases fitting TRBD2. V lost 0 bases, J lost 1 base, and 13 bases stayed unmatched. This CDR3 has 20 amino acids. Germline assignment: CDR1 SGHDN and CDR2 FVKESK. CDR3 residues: CASSQDGLAGESFGTDTQYF. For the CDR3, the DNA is TGTGCCAGCAGCCAAGATGGGCTAGCGGGAGAGTCGTTTGGCACAGATACGCAGTATTTT. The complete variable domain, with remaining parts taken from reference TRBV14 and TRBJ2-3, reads EAGVTQFPSHSVIEKGQTVTLRCDPISGHDNLYWYRRVMGKEIKFLLHFVKESKQDESGMPNNRFLAERTGGTYSTLKVQPAELEDSGVYFCASSQDGLAGESFGTDTQYFGPGTRLTVL.

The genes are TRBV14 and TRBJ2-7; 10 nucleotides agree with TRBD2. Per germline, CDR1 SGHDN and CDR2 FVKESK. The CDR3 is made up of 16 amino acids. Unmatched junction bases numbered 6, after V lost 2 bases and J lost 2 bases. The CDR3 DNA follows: TGTGCCAGCAGCCAAAGGGGACTAGCGAACGCCTACGAGCAGTACTTC. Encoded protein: CASSQRGLANAYEQYF.

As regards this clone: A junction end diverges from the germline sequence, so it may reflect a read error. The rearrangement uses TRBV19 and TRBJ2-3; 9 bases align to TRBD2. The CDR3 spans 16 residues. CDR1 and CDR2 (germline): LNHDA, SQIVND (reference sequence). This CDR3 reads CASSIGEGTSKDTQYF. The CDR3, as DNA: TGTGCCAGTAGTATAGGGGAGGGGACTAGCAAAGATACGCAGTATTTT.

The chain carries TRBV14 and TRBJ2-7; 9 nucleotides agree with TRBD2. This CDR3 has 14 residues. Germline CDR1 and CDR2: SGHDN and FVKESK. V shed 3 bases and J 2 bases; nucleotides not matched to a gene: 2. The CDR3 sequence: CASSQAGGTYEQYF. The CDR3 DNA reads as TGTGCCAGCAGCCAGGCGGGAGGGACCTACGAGCAGTACTTC.

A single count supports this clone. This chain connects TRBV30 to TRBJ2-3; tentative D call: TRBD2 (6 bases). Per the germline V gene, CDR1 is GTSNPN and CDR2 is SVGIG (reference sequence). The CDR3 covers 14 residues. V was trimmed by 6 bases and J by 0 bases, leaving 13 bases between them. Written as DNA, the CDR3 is TGTGCCTGCGCTAGTGCGGGAAGCACAGATACGCAGTATTTT. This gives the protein CACASAGSTDTQYF.

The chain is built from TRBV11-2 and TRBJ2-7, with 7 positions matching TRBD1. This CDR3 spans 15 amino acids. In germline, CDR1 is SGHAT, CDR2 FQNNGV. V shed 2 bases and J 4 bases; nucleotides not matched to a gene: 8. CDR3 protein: CASSLSLTGWYEQYF. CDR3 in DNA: TGTGCCAGCAGCTTATCCTTGACAGGGTGGTACGAGCAGTACTTC.

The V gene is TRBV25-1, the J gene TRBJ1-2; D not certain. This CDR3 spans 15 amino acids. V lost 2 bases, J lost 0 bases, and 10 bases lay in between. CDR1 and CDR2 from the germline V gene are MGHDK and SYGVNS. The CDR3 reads CASSEGTASNYGYTF. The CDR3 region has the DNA TGTGCCAGCAGTGAAGGAACAGCATCTAACTATGGCTACACCTTC.

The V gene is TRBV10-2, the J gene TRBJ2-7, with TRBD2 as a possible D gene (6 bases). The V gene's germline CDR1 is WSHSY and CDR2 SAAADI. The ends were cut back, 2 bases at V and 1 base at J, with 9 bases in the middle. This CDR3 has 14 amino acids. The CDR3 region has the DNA TGCGCCAGCAGTGAGACTAGCAGTTCCTACGAGCAGTACTTC. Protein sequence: CASSETSSSYEQYF.